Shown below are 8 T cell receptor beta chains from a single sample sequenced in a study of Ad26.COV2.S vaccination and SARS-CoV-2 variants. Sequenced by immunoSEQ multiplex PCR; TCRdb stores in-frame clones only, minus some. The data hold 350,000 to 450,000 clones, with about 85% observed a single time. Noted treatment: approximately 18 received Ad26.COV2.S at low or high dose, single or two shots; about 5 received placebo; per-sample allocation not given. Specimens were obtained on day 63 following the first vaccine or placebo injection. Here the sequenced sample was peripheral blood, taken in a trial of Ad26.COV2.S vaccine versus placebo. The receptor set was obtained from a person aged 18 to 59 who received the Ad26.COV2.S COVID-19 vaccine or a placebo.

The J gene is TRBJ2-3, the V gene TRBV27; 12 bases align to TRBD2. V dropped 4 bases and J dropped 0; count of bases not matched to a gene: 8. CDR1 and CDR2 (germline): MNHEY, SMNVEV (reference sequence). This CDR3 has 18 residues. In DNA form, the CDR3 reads TGTGCCAGCAGTTCCCTAGCGGGAGGGCCATATAGCACAGATACGCAGTATTTT. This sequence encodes CASSSLAGGPYSTDTQYF.

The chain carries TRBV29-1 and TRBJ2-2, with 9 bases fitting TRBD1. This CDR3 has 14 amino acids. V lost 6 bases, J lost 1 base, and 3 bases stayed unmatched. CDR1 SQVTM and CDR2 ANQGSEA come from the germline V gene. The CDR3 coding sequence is TGCAGCGTACGGACAGGGGTGAACACCGGGGAGCTGTTTTTT. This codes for CSVRTGVNTGELFF.

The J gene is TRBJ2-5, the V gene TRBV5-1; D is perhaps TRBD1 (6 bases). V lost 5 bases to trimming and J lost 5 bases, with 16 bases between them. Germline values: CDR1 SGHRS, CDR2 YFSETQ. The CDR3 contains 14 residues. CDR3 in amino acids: CASSFGQSGETQYF. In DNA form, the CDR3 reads TGCGCCAGCAGTTTTGGACAGTCTGGGGAGACCCAGTACTTC.

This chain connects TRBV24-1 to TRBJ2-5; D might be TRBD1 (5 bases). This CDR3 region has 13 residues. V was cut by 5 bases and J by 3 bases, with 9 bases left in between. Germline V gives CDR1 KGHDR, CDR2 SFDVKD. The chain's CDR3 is CATSVDSEETQYF. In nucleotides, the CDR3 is TGTGCCACCAGTGTCGACAGTGAAGAGACCCAGTACTTC.

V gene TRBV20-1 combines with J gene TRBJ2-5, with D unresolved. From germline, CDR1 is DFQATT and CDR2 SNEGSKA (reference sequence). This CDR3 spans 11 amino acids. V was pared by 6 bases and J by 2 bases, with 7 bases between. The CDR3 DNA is TGCAGTGCCTTCCCACAAGAGACCCAGTACTTC. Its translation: CSAFPQETQYF.

The CDR3 region has the DNA TGTGCCACCAGCAGTGGCCCCGTACAGGGGGCGCGGGGCTACACCTTC. Translating it yields CATSSGPVQGARGYTF. The chain uses TRBV15 and TRBJ1-2, with TRBD1 matching 9 bases. Trimming at V came to 3 bases and at J to 8 bases, leaving 13 bases not matched to a gene. The CDR3 sequence is 16 residues long. From germline, CDR1 is LNHNV and CDR2 YYDKDF (reference sequence).

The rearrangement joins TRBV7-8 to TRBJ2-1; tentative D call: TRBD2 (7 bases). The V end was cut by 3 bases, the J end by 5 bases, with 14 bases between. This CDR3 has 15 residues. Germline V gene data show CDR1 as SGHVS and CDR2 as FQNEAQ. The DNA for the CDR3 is TGTGCCAGCAGCTTGGTCGGGGGGCAACACAATGAGCAGTTCTTC. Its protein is CASSLVGGQHNEQFF.

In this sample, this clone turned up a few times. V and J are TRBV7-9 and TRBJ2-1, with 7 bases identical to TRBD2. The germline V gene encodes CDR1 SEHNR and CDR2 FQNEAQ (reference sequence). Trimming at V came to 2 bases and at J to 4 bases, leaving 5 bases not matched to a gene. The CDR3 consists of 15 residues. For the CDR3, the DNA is TGTGCCAGCAGCTTAAGCCTAGCGGAATACAATGAGCAGTTCTTC. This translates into CASSLSLAEYNEQFF.